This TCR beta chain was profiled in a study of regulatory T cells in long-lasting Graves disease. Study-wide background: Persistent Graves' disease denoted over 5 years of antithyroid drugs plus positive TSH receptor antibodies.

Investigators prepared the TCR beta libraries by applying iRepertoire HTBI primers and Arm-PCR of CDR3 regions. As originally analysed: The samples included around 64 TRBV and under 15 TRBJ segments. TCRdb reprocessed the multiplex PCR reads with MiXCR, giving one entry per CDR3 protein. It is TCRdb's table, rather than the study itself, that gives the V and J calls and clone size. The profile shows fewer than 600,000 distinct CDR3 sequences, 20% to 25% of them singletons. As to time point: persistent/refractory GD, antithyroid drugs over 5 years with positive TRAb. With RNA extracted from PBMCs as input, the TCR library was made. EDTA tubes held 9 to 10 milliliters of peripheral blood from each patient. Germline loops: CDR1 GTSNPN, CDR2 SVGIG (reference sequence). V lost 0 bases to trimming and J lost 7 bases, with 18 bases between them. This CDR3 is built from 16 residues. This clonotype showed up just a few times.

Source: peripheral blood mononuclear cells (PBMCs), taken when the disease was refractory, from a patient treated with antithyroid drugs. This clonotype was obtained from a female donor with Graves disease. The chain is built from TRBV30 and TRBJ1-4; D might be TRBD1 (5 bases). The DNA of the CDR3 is TGTGCCTGGAGTGTAGCAGGGCGCGTTACCGGTGAAAAACTGTTTTTT. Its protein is CAWSVAGRVTGEKLFF.